Sequencing of this TCR beta chain was carried out in a study of a mutant IDH1 vaccine in newly diagnosed glioma. In the study overall: Patients received vaccination from 4-6 weeks after radiotherapy alone, or with temozolomide cycles. Study results and limitations: Evidence of vaccine-induced immune responses was documented in nearly 95% of patients. Pseudoprogression seemingly bore no relation to changes in top peripheral T cell clonotypes.

Using immunoSEQ multiplex PCR, the repertoire was profiled, and TCRdb retains in-frame clones only, with some absent. The top ten hold less than 6.5% of the sample, which has tens of thousands of clones, over 70% seen once. The CDR3 contains 14 residues. V lost 0 bases to trimming and J lost 4 bases; unmatched junction nucleotides: 1. CDR1 is SGHVS, CDR2 FNYEAQ, per germline. As to time point: week 47, end of study. What each vaccine dose contained was 300 ug of mutant IDH1 20-mer peptide, accompanied by topical imiquimod. With regard to this clone: Its antigen is unidentified.

Sequences were derived from PBMCs, sampled from a glioma patient whose treatment included an IDH1 peptide vaccine. This TCR was recovered from a man aged 50-60 years with glioma. J is TRBJ2-5 and V is TRBV7-6; 8 bases are shared with TRBD2. The CDR3 reads CASSLAAGGETQYF. The CDR3 region has the DNA TGTGCCAGCAGCTTAGCGGCGGGGGGAGAGACCCAGTACTTC.